This T cell receptor beta chain appears in the sequencing data of a study of metastatic and nonmetastatic thyroid tumors. Overall study context: For malignant and benign thyroid patients, tumor or nodule tissue and blood were the sources whose repertoires were compared.

Study-level results: As reported, TCR beta diversity in blood and tumor was significantly higher in malignant thyroid tumors than in benign nodules.

Many counts were recorded for this clone. Its specificity is not known. Other DNA sequences from this sample encode an identical CDR3 as well. TCRdb reprocessed the PCR reads using MiXCR. The repertoire holds about 92,000 clones, with under 15% as singletons. Trimming took 6 bases from V and 4 from J; bases not matched to a gene: 7. The CDR3 is 13 residues long. Germline values: CDR1 DFQATT, CDR2 SNEGSKA (reference sequence). Thyroid surgery took place with no prior treatment in any patient. The origin of this receptor is a female donor with papillary thyroid cancer or a benign thyroid nodule (not recorded which). Some clones in this sample may be carry-over from other donors' samples. The chain couples TRBV20-1 to TRBJ2-3; 7 bases are shared with TRBD2. Sequencing was performed on blood. Here the CDR3 DNA reads TGCAGTGCGAGTCGGGAGGTCGCAGATACGCAGTATTTT. Translated: CSASREVADTQYF.